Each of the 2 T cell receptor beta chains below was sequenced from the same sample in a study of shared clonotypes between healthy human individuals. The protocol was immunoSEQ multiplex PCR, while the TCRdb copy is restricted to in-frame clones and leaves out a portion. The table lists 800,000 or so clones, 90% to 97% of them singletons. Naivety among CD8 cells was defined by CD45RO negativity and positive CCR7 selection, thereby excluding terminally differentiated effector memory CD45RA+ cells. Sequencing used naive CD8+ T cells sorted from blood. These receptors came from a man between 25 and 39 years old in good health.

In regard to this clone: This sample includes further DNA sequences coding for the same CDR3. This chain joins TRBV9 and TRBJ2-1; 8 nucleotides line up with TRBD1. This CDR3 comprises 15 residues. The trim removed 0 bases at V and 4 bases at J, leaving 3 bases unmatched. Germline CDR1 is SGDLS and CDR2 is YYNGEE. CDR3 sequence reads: CASSVGTGSYNEQFF. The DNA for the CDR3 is TGTGCCAGCAGCGTAGGGACAGGGTCATACAATGAGCAGTTCTTC.

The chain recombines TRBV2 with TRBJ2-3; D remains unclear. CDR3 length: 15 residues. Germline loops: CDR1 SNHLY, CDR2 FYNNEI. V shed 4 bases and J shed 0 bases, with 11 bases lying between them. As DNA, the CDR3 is TGTGCCAGCAGTGGGACGGGTACTAGCACAGATACGCAGTATTTT. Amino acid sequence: CASSGTGTSTDTQYF.